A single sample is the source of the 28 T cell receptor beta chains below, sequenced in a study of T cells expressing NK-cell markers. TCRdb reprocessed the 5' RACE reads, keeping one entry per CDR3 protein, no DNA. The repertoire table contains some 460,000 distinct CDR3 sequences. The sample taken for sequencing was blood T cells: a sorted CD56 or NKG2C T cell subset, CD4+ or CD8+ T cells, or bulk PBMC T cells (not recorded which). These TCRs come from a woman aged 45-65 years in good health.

The CDR3 loop reads CASSWGLAGGTDTQYF. The chain links TRBV12-3 or TRBV12-4 to TRBJ2-3; TCRdb gives TRBD2 as the D gene, but with no DNA this cannot be confirmed. The CDR3 loop spans 16 amino acids.

This CDR3 reads CSVSLMGLAGGRNEQFF. The chain joins TRBV20-1 to TRBJ2-1; TCRdb selects TRBD2, and the lack of DNA leaves this call unchecked. CDR3 length equals 17 residues. The germline V gene has CDR1 DFQATT and CDR2 SNEGSKA (reference sequence).

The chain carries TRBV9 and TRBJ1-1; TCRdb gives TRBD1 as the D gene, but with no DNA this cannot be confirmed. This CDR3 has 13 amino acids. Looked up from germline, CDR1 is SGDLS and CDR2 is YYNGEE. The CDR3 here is CASSPGLSTEAFF.

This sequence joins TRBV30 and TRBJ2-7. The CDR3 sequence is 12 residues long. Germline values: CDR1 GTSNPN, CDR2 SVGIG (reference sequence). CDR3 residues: CAWSIRANEQYF.

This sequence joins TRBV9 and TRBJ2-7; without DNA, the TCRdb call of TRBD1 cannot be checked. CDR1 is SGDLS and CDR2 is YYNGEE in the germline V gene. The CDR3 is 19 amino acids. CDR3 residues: CASSPQYGGGTGTSYEQYF.

CDR3 amino acids: CAWTGLTGREAPFTDTQYF. The genes are TRBV30 and TRBJ2-3; the D call from TCRdb, TRBD1, cannot be confirmed without DNA. The CDR3 covers 19 residues. CDR1 GTSNPN and CDR2 SVGIG come from the germline V gene (reference sequence). Drawing the rest from reference TRBV30 and TRBJ2-3, the complete variable domain is SQTIHQWPATLVQPVGSPLSLECTVEGTSNPNLYWYRQAAGRGLQLLFYSVGIGQISSEVPQNLSASRPQDRQFILSSKKLLLSDSGFYLCAWTGLTGREAPFTDTQYFGPGTRLTVL.

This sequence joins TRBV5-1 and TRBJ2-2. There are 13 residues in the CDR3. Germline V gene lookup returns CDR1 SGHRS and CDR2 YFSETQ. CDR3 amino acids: CASSLMVPGELFF.

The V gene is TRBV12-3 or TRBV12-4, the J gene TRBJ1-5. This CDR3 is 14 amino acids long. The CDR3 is CASSRTDRSQPQHF.

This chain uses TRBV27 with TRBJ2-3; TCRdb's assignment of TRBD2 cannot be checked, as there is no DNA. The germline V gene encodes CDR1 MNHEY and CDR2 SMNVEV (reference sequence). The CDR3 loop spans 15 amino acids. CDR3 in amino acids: CARNDRDLSTDTQYF.

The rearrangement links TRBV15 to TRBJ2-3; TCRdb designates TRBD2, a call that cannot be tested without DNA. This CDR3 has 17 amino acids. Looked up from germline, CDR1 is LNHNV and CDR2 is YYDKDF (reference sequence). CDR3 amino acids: CATSGLQRSGYTDTQYF.

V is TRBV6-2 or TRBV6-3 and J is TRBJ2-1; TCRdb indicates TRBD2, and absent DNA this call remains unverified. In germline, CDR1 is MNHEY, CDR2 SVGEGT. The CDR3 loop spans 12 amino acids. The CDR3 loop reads CASSRTSGRGFF.

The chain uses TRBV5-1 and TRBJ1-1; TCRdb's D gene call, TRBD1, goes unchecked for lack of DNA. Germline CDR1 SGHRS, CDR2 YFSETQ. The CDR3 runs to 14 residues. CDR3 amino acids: CASSGTGAGTEAFF. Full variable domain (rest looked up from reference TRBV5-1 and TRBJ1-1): KAGVTQTPRYLIKTRGQQVTLSCSPISGHRSVSWYQQTPGQGLQFLFEYFSETQRNKGNFPGRFSGRQFSNSRSEMNVSTLELGDSALYLCASSGTGAGTEAFFGQGTRLTVV.

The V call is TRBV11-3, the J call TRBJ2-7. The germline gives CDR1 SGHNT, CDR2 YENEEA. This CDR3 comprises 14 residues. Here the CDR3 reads CASSYRTGPYEQYF.

The CDR3 region is CASSPNPGIGTQYF. This sequence joins TRBV7-3 and TRBJ2-5; TCRdb reports TRBD1, a call that lacks DNA to check it against. This CDR3 spans 14 amino acids. CDR1 and CDR2 (germline): SGHTA, FQGTGA.

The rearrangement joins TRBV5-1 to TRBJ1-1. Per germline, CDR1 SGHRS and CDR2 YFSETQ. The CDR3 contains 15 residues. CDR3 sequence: CASSFGRNMNTEAFF. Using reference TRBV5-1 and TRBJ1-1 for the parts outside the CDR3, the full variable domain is KAGVTQTPRYLIKTRGQQVTLSCSPISGHRSVSWYQQTPGQGLQFLFEYFSETQRNKGNFPGRFSGRQFSNSRSEMNVSTLELGDSALYLCASSFGRNMNTEAFFGQGTRLTVV.

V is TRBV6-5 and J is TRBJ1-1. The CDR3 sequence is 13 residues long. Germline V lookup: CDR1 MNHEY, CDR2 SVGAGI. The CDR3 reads CASSYLRGTEAFF.

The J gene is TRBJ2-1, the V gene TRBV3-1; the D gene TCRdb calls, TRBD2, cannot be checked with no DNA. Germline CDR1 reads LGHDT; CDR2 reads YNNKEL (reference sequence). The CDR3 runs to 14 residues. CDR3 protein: CASSPGTSFGEQFF.

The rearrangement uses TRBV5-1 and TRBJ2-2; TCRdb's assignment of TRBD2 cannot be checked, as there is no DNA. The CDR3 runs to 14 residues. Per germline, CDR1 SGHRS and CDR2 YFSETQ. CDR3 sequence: CASGGGPATGELFF.

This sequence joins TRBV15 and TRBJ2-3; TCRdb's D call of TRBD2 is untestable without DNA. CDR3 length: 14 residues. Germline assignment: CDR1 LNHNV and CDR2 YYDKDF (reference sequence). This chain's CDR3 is CATSIGLGTDTQYF.

Here the CDR3 reads CSALTSGRAETQYF. The chain is built from TRBV20-1 and TRBJ2-5; TCRdb's assignment of TRBD2 cannot be checked, as there is no DNA. Per the germline V gene, CDR1 is DFQATT and CDR2 is SNEGSKA (reference sequence). The CDR3 consists of 14 residues.

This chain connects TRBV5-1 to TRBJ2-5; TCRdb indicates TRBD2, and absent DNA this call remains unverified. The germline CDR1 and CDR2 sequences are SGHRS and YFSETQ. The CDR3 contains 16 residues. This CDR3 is CASSLGHQAGGETQYF.

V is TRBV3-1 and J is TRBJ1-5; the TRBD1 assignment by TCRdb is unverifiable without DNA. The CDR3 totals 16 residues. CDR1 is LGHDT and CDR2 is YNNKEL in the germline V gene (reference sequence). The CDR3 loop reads CASSQAGTGGNQPQHF.

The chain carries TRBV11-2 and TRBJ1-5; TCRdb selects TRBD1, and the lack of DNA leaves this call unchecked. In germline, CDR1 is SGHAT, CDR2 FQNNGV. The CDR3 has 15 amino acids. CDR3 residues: CASSPDTQRYQPQHF.

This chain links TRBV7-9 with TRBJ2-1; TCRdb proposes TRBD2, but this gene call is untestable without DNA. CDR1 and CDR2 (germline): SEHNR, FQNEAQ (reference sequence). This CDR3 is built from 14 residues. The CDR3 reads CASGGLVSYNEQFF.

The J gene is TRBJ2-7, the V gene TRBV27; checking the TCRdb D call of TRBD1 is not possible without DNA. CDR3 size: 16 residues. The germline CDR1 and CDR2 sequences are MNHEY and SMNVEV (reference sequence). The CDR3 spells CASSLDPGRASYEQYF.

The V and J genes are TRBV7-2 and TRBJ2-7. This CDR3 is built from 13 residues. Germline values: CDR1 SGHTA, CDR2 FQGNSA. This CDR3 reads CASSLQVGYEQYF.

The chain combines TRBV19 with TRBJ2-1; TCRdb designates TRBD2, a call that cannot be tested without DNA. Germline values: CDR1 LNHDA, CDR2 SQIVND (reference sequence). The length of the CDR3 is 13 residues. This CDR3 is CASSRGTYNEQFF.

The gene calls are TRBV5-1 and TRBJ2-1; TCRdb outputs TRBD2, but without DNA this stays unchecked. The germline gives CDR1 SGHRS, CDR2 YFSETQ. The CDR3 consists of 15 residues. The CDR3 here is CASSSRTSPLTEQFF.